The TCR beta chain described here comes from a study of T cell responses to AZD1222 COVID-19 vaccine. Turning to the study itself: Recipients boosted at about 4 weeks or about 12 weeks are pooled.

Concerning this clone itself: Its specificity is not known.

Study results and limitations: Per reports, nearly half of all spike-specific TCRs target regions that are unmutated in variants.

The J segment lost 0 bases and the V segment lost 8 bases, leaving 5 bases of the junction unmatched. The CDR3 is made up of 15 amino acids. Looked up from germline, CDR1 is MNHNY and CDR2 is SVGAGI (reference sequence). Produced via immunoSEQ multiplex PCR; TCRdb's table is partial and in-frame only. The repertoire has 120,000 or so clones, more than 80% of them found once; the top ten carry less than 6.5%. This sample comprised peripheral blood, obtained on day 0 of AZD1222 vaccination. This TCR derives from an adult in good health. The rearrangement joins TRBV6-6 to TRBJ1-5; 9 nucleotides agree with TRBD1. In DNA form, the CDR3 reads TGTGCCAGCCGACCGACAGGGGGTAGCAATCAGCCCCAGCATTTT. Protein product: CASRPTGGSNQPQHF.